Listed below are T cell receptor beta chains from one sample, sequenced in a study of spatial heterogeneity in lung cancer. MiXCR, run by TCRdb on the 5' RACE reads, gives a single entry per CDR3 protein. This sample yields 10,000 to 15,000 distinct CDR3 sequences, of which approximately 6.2% are seen a single time; approximately 10% belongs to the top ten. Material: normal lung tissue next to the tumor, obtained at surgery. The source is a male donor with early-stage non-small cell lung cancer. Both conserved end residues are part of each CDR3. Each record gives: V gene, J gene, CDR3 length, D gene, clone size, CDR3 protein, CDR3 DNA. D genes are given only for firm matches. Size tells how often a clone was seen (once, few, many) or the class of an expanded clone, and some rows leave it out.

V gene: TRBV18; J gene: TRBJ2-7; CDR3 length: 15; D gene: TRBD1; clone size: many; CDR3 protein: CASSALTGAPYEQYF; CDR3 DNA: TGTGCCAGCTCCGCCCTGACAGGGGCACCTTACGAGCAGTACTTC
V gene: TRBV6-1; J gene: TRBJ1-1; CDR3 length: 16; D gene: .; clone size: many; CDR3 protein: CASSGPIQGPTPEAFF; CDR3 DNA: TGTGCCAGCAGTGGTCCGATCCAGGGACCTACCCCTGAAGCTTTCTTT
V gene: TRBV20-1; J gene: TRBJ1-1; CDR3 length: 15; D gene: TRBD1; clone size: medium-sized; CDR3 protein: CSATGTGGIGTEAFF; CDR3 DNA: TGCAGTGCTACTGGGACAGGGGGCATCGGAACTGAAGCTTTCTTT
V gene: TRBV7-9; J gene: TRBJ2-6; CDR3 length: 13; D gene: .; clone size: many; CDR3 protein: CASSGDGANVLTF; CDR3 DNA: TGTGCCAGCAGCGGAGATGGGGCCAACGTCCTGACTTTC
V gene: TRBV10-1; J gene: TRBJ2-5; CDR3 length: 13; D gene: TRBD1; clone size: many; CDR3 protein: CASSQGAGETQYF; CDR3 DNA: TGCGCCAGCAGTCAGGGGGCCGGAGAGACCCAGTACTTC
V gene: TRBV5-1; J gene: TRBJ1-2; CDR3 length: 13; D gene: .; clone size: many; CDR3 protein: CASSLAGNYGYTF; CDR3 DNA: TGCGCCAGCAGCTTGGCCGGAAACTATGGCTACACCTTC
V gene: TRBV5-1; J gene: TRBJ2-7; CDR3 length: 14; D gene: .; clone size: many; CDR3 protein: CASSFGGRTNEQYF; CDR3 DNA: TGCGCCAGCAGCTTCGGGGGCAGGACTAACGAGCAGTACTTC
V gene: TRBV10-3; J gene: TRBJ2-1; CDR3 length: 14; D gene: TRBD2; clone size: many; CDR3 protein: CAIRTSGTYNEQFF; CDR3 DNA: TGTGCCATCAGGACTAGCGGGACCTACAATGAGCAGTTCTTC
V gene: TRBV29-1; J gene: TRBJ1-1; CDR3 length: 13; D gene: .; clone size: many; CDR3 protein: CSASLGVRTEAFF; CDR3 DNA: TGCAGCGCCTCATTAGGGGTGCGGACTGAAGCTTTCTTT
V gene: TRBV7-9; J gene: TRBJ1-1; CDR3 length: 14; D gene: .; clone size: large; CDR3 protein: CASSLAEGMGQAFF; CDR3 DNA: TGTGCCAGCAGCTTAGCGGAAGGGATGGGCCAAGCTTTCTTT
V gene: TRBV12-3/TRBV12-4; J gene: TRBJ1-5; CDR3 length: 15; D gene: .; clone size: .; CDR3 protein: CASSFDRLSNQPQHF; CDR3 DNA: TGTGCCAGCAGTTTTGACAGGTTGAGCAATCAGCCCCAGCATTTT
V gene: TRBV24-1; J gene: TRBJ1-1; CDR3 length: 13; D gene: .; clone size: .; CDR3 protein: CATSDRIGFEAFF; CDR3 DNA: TGTGCCACCAGCGACAGAATTGGTTTTGAAGCTTTCTTT
V gene: TRBV19; J gene: TRBJ1-6; CDR3 length: 14; D gene: .; clone size: many; CDR3 protein: CASSMPDRNSPLHF; CDR3 DNA: TGTGCCAGTAGTATGCCGGACCGAAATTCACCCCTCCACTTT
V gene: TRBV19; J gene: TRBJ2-7; CDR3 length: 15; D gene: .; clone size: many; CDR3 protein: CALPPRLDGDYEQYF; CDR3 DNA: TGTGCCCTCCCCCCGCGGCTAGATGGGGACTACGAGCAGTACTTC
V gene: TRBV11-2; J gene: TRBJ1-1; CDR3 length: 14; D gene: .; clone size: .; CDR3 protein: CASSLERGGTEAFF; CDR3 DNA: TGTGCCAGCAGCTTAGAGAGGGGGGGAACTGAAGCTTTCTTT
V gene: TRBV7-9; J gene: TRBJ1-6; CDR3 length: 13; D gene: .; clone size: .; CDR3 protein: CASCSQSHSPLHF; CDR3 DNA: TGTGCCAGCTGCTCCCAGAGTCACTCACCCCTCCACTTT
V gene: TRBV7-9; J gene: TRBJ1-1; CDR3 length: 17; D gene: .; clone size: few; CDR3 protein: CASSLAGRALRRTEAFF; CDR3 DNA: TGTGCCAGCAGCTTAGCCGGTCGGGCCCTAAGGCGCACTGAAGCTTTCTTT
V gene: TRBV10-3; J gene: TRBJ1-1; CDR3 length: 14; D gene: .; clone size: many; CDR3 protein: CAISLEPGATEAFF; CDR3 DNA: TGTGCCATCAGCCTAGAGCCGGGAGCCACTGAAGCTTTCTTT
V gene: TRBV11-3; J gene: TRBJ2-1; CDR3 length: 16; D gene: .; clone size: medium-sized; CDR3 protein: CASSLNRGGTYNEQFF; CDR3 DNA: TGTGCCAGCAGCTTAAATCGTGGCGGGACCTACAATGAGCAGTTCTTC
V gene: TRBV20-1; J gene: TRBJ2-7; CDR3 length: 17; D gene: TRBD2; clone size: many; CDR3 protein: CSANTGTSGRGPYEQYF; CDR3 DNA: TGCAGTGCTAACACCGGGACTAGCGGGAGGGGGCCCTACGAGCAGTACTTC
V gene: TRBV7-2; J gene: TRBJ1-1; CDR3 length: 14; D gene: .; clone size: many; CDR3 protein: CASSLSVLDTEAFF; CDR3 DNA: TGTGCCAGCAGCTTATCGGTTTTGGACACTGAAGCTTTCTTT
V gene: TRBV4-2; J gene: TRBJ2-3; CDR3 length: 14; D gene: .; clone size: many; CDR3 protein: CASSQERPTDTQYF; CDR3 DNA: TGTGCCAGCAGCCAAGAGAGGCCCACAGATACGCAGTATTTT
V gene: TRBV9; J gene: TRBJ2-3; CDR3 length: 18; D gene: TRBD1; clone size: many; CDR3 protein: CASSPRTGPLDSTDTQYF; CDR3 DNA: TGTGCCAGCAGCCCCCGGACAGGGCCCCTGGACAGCACAGATACGCAGTATTTT
V gene: TRBV7-2; J gene: TRBJ2-1; CDR3 length: 13; D gene: .; clone size: .; CDR3 protein: CASSLGGNSEQFF; CDR3 DNA: TGTGCCAGCAGCTTAGGTGGCAACAGTGAGCAGTTCTTC
V gene: TRBV27; J gene: TRBJ1-2; CDR3 length: 15; D gene: TRBD1; clone size: few; CDR3 protein: CASTTWSGQGGGYTF; CDR3 DNA: TGTGCCAGCACTACTTGGTCGGGACAGGGAGGTGGCTACACCTTC
V gene: TRBV4-3; J gene: TRBJ2-7; CDR3 length: 17; D gene: TRBD2; clone size: many; CDR3 protein: CASSQGTGTSGSYEQYF; CDR3 DNA: TGCGCCAGCAGCCAAGGAACCGGGACTAGCGGTTCCTACGAGCAGTACTTC
V gene: TRBV14; J gene: TRBJ2-3; CDR3 length: 17; D gene: TRBD2; clone size: .; CDR3 protein: CASSPLGTIPDTDTQYF; CDR3 DNA: TGCGCCAGCAGCCCTCTAGGGACTATCCCGGACACAGATACGCAGTATTTT
V gene: TRBV5-5; J gene: TRBJ2-7; CDR3 length: 14; D gene: .; clone size: once; CDR3 protein: CASSISLGGYEQYF; CDR3 DNA: TGTGCCAGCAGCATCTCCTTGGGGGGCTACGAGCAGTACTTC